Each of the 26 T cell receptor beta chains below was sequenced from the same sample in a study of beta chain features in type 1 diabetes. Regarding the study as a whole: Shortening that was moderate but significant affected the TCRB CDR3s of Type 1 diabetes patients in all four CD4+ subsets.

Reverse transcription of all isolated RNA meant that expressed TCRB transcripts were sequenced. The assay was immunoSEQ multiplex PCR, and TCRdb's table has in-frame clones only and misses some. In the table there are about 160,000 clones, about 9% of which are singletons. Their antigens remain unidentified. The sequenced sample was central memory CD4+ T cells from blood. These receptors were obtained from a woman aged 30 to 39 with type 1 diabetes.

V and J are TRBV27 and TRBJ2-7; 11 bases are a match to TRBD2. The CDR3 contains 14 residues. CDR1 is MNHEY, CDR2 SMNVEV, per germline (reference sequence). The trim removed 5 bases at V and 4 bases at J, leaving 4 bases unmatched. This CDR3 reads CASSPLAGGYEQYF. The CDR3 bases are TGTGCCAGCAGTCCCTTAGCGGGAGGGTACGAGCAGTACTTC.

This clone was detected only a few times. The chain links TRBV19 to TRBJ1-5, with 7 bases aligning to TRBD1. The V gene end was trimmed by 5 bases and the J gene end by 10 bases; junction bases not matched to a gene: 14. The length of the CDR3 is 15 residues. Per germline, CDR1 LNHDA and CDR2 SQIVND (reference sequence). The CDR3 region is CASSRSPGQPSPQHF. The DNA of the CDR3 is TGTGCCAGTAGTCGATCTCCGGGACAGCCATCTCCCCAGCATTTT.

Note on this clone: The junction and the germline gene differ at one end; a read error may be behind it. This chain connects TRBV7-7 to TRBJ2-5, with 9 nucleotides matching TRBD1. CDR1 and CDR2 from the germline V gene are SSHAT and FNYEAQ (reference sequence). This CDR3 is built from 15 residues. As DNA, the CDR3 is TGTGCTAGCAGCGCGGGACAGGGACCTCAAGAGACCCAGTACTTC. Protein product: CASSAGQGPQETQYF. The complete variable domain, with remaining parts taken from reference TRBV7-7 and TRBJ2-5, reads GAGVSQSPRYKVTKRGQDVTLRCDPISSHATLYWYQQALGQGPEFLTYFNYEAQPDKSGLPSDRFSAERPEGSISTLTIQRTEQRDSAMYRCASSAGQGPQETQYFGPGTRLLVL.

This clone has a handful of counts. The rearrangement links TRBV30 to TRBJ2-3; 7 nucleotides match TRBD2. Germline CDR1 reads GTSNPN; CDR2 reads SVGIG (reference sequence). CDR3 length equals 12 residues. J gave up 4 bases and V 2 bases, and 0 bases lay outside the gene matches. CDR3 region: CAWSSGADTQYF. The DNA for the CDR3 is TGTGCCTGGAGTAGCGGGGCAGATACGCAGTATTTT.

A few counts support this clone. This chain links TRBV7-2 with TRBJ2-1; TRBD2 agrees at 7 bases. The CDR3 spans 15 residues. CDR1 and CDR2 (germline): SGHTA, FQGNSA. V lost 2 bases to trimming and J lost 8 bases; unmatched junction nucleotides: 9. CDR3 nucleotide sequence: TGTGCCAGCAGCTTAAAGGCGGGAGAAGTGTATGAGCAGTTCTTC. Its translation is CASSLKAGEVYEQFF.

CDR3 DNA sequence: TGTGCCAGCACCTCTGGAGGGGGCGCCGGCTACAATGAGCAGTTCTTC. This translates into CASTSGGGAGYNEQFF. V gene TRBV28 combines with J gene TRBJ2-1; tentative D call: TRBD1 (7 bases). The CDR3 runs 16 residues. The V and J ends lost 7 bases and 3 bases respectively, with 19 bases between them. The germline CDR1 and CDR2 sequences are MDHEN and SYDVKM.

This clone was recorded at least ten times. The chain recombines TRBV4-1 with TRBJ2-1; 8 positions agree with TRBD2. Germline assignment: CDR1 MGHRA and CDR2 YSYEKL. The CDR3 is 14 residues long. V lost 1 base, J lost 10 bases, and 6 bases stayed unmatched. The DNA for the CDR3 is TGCGCCAGCAGCCAAGTCGGGAGGGTGAGAGAGCAGTTCTTC. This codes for CASSQVGRVREQFF.

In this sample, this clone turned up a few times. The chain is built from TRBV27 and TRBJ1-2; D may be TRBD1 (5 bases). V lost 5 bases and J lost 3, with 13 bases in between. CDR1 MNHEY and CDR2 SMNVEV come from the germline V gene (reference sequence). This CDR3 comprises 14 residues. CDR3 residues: CASSERGEYYGYTF. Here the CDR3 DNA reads TGTGCCAGCAGTGAACGGGGGGAGTACTATGGCTACACCTTC.

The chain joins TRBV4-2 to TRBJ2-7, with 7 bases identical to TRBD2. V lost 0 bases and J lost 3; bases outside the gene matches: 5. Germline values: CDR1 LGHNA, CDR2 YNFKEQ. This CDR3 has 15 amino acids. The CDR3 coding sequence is TGTGCCAGCAGCCAAGAACCTAGCGGACTCTACGAGCAGTACTTC. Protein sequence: CASSQEPSGLYEQYF.

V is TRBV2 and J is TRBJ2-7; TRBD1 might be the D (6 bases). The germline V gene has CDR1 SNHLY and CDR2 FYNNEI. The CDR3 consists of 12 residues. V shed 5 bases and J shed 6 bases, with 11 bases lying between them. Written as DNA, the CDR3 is TGTGCCAGCAGTAGTGGGGGCGGCGAGCAGTACTTC. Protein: CASSSGGGEQYF.

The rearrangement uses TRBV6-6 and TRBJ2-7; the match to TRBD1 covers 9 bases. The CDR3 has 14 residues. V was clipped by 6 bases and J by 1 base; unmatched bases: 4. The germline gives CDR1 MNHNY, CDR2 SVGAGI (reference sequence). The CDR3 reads CASRPGTGSYEQYF. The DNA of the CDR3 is TGTGCCAGCAGGCCCGGGACAGGGTCCTACGAGCAGTACTTC.

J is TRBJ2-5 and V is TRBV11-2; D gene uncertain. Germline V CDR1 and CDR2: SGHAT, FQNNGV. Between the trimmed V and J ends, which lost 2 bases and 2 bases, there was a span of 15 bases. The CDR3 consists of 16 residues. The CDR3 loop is CASSLSPQAIQETQYF. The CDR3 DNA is TGTGCCAGCAGCTTATCCCCTCAGGCCATACAAGAGACCCAGTACTTC.

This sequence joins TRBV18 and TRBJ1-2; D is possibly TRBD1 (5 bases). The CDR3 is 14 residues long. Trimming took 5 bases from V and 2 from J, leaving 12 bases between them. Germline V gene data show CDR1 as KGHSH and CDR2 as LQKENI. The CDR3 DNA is TGTGCCAGCTCATCCCAGGGAACCAACTATGGCTACACCTTC. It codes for CASSSQGTNYGYTF.

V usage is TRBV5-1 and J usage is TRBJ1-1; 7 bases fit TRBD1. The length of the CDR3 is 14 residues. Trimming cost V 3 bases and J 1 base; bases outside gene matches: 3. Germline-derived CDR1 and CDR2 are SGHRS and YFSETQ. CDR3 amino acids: CASSYWTGNTEAFF. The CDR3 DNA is TGCGCCAGCAGCTACTGGACAGGGAACACTGAAGCTTTCTTT.

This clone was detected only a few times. The CDR3: CASSSLPGGYEQYF. As DNA, the CDR3 is TGTGCCAGCAGCTCACTCCCGGGAGGCTACGAGCAGTACTTC. This chain connects TRBV7-9 to TRBJ2-7; 7 bases map to TRBD2. The J segment lost 3 bases and the V segment lost 4 bases, leaving 6 bases of the junction unmatched. CDR1 is SEHNR, CDR2 FQNEAQ, per germline (reference sequence). The CDR3 extends over 14 amino acids.

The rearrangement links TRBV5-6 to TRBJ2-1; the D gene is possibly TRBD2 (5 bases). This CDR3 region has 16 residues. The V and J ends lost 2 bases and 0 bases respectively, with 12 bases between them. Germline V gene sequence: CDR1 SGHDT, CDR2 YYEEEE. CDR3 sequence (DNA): TGTGCCAGCAGCTTCGGACTCCAACTCTCCTACAATGAGCAGTTCTTC. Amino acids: CASSFGLQLSYNEQFF.

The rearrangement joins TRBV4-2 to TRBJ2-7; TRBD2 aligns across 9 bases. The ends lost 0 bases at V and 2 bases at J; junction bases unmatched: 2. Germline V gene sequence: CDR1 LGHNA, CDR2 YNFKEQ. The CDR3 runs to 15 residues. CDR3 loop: CASSQDGTSTYEQYF. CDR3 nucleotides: TGTGCCAGCAGCCAAGATGGGACTAGCACCTACGAGCAGTACTTC.

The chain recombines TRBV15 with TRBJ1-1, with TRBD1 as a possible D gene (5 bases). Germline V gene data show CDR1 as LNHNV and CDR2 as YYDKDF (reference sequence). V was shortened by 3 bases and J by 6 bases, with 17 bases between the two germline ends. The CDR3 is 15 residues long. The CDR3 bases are TGTGCCACCAGCAGGGACCGGGTTCAGGGCGCTGAAGCTTTCTTT. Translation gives CATSRDRVQGAEAFF.

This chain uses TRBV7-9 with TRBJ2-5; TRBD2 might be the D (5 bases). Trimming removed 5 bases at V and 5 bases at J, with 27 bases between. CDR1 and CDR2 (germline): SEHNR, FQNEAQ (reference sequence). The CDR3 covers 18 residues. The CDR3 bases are TGTGCCAGCAGCCTAGGACGGACTGGAGTATACAAATTGGAGACCCAGTACTTC. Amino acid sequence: CASSLGRTGVYKLETQYF.

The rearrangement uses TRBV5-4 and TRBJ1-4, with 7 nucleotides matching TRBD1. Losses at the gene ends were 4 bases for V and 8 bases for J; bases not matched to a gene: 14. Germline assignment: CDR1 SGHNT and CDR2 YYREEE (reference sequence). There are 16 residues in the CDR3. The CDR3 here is CASSPELRDSEEKLFF. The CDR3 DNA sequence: TGTGCCAGCAGCCCGGAGCTGCGGGACAGCGAAGAAAAACTGTTTTTT.

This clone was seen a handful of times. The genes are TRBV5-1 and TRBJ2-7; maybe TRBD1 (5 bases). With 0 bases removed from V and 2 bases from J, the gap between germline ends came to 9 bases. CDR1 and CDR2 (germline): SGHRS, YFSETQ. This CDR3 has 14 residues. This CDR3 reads CASSLDPGTYEQYF. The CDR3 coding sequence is TGCGCCAGCAGCTTGGATCCAGGGACCTACGAGCAGTACTTC.

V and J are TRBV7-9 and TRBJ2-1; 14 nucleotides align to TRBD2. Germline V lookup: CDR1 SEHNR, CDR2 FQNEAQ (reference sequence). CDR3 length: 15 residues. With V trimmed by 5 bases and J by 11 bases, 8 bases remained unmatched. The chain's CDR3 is CASSQQGLAGAKQFF. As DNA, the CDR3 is TGTGCCAGCAGCCAACAGGGACTAGCGGGGGCGAAGCAGTTCTTC.

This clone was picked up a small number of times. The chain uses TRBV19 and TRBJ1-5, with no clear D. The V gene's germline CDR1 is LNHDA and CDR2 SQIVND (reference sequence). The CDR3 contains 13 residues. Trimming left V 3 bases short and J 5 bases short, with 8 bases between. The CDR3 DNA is TGTGCCAGTAGTATGGTTGGAGATCAGCCCCAGCATTTT. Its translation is CASSMVGDQPQHF.

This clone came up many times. CDR3 region: CASSFSSGRPGVETQYF. The CDR3 DNA is TGTGCCAGCAGCTTTAGTAGCGGGAGGCCAGGGGTGGAGACCCAGTACTTC. This chain links TRBV5-4 with TRBJ2-5, with 10 bases fitting TRBD2. The CDR3 runs 17 residues. The trim removed 2 bases at V and 5 bases at J, leaving 12 bases unmatched. From germline, CDR1 is SGHNT and CDR2 YYREEE (reference sequence). Full variable domain (remainder filled in from reference TRBV5-4 and TRBJ2-5): ETGVTQSPTHLIKTRGQQVTLRCSSQSGHNTVSWYQQALGQGPQFIFQYYREEENGRGNFPPRFSGLQFPNYSSELNVNALELDDSALYLCASSFSSGRPGVETQYFGPGTRLLVL.

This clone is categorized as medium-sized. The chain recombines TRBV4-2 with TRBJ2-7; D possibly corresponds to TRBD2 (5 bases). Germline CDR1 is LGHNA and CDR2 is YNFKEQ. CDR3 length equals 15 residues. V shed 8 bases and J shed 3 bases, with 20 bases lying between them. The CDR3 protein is CASGRTGSGGYEQYF. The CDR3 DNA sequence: TGTGCCAGCGGGAGAACCGGGTCAGGAGGCTACGAGCAGTACTTC.

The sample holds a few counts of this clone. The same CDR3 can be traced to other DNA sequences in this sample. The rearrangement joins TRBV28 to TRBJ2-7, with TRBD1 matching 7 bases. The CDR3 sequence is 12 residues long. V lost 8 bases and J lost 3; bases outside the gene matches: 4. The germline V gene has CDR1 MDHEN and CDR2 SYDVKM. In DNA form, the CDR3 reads TGTGCCAGCTCCGGGACAGACTACGAGCAGTACTTC. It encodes CASSGTDYEQYF. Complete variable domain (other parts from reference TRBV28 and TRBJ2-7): DVKVTQSSRYLVKRTGEKVFLECVQDMDHENMFWYRQDPGLGLRLIYFSYDVKMKEKGDIPEGYSVSREKKERFSLILESASTNQTSMYLCASSGTDYEQYFGPGTRLTVT.